The 17 T cell receptor beta chains given below trace back to one sample, sequenced in a study of blood T cell repertoires in COVID-19. Sequenced by immunoSEQ multiplex PCR; TCRdb stores in-frame clones only, minus some. In the table there are 250,000 to 300,000 clones, approximately 87% of which are singletons. What was sequenced was peripheral blood. The receptors were gathered from a woman aged 40 to 50 who had recovered from COVID-19.

The gene calls are TRBV18 and TRBJ2-7; 12 nucleotides agree with TRBD2. This CDR3 is built from 16 residues. CDR1 is KGHSH, CDR2 LQKENI, per germline. With 3 bases clipped from V and 3 bases from J, the junction kept 6 bases outside the gene matches. CDR3 coding DNA: TGTGCCAGCTCACCCACTAGCGGGGGGCCGATCTACGAGCAGTACTTC. Protein sequence: CASSPTSGGPIYEQYF. Together with reference TRBV18 and TRBJ2-7, the CDR3 gives the full variable domain: NAGVMQNPRHLVRRRGQEARLRCSPMKGHSHVYWYRQLPEEGLKFMVYLQKENIIDESGMPKERFSAEFPKEGPSILRIQQVVRGDSAAYFCASSPTSGGPIYEQYFGPGTRLTVT.

This chain connects TRBV30 to TRBJ1-1, with a possible D match to TRBD1 (5 bases). Germline lookup yields CDR1 GTSNPN and CDR2 SVGIG (reference sequence). The CDR3 is 13 amino acids. V shed 6 bases and J shed 8 bases, with 19 bases lying between them. This chain's CDR3 is CACFRTLYSEAFF. The CDR3 nucleotides read TGTGCCTGCTTCAGGACACTCTACTCAGAAGCTTTCTTT.

The rearrangement uses TRBV7-8 and TRBJ2-1; 12 bases line up with TRBD1. The germline CDR1 and CDR2 sequences are SGHVS and FQNEAQ. CDR3 length equals 15 residues. The ends lost 5 bases at V and 9 bases at J; junction bases unmatched: 8. The DNA for the CDR3 is TGTGCCAGCAGCCCGGGGACAGGGGGCAAGGGTGAGCAGTTCTTC. Translation: CASSPGTGGKGEQFF.

CDR3 amino acids: CASSYGSPRGYEQYF. The CDR3 DNA sequence: TGTGCCAGCAGTTACGGTTCCCCTCGGGGTTACGAGCAGTACTTC. The rearrangement links TRBV6-5 to TRBJ2-7, with a weak D call TRBD2 (5 bases). V was clipped by 2 bases and J by 4 bases, with 15 bases between them. Germline V CDR1 and CDR2: MNHEY, SVGAGI. The CDR3 has 15 amino acids.

V gene TRBV19 combines with J gene TRBJ1-1; 8 bases map to TRBD1. J was trimmed by 3 bases and V by 7 bases; bases with no gene match: 4. This CDR3 has 13 amino acids. The germline CDR1 and CDR2 sequences are LNHDA and SQIVND (reference sequence). The CDR3 nucleotides read TGTGCCAGTACCCAGGGGGCTTACACTGAAGCTTTCTTT. Translated: CASTQGAYTEAFF. The full variable domain, its missing parts supplied by reference TRBV19 and TRBJ1-1, is DGGITQSPKYLFRKEGQNVTLSCEQNLNHDAMYWYRQDPGQGLRLIYYSQIVNDFQKGDIAEGYSVSREKKESFPLTVTSAQKNPTAFYLCASTQGAYTEAFFGQGTRLTVV.

The chain joins TRBV3-1 (or the pseudogene TRBV3-2) to TRBJ2-7; 7 nucleotides align to TRBD2. Per germline, CDR1 LGHDT and CDR2 YNNKEL (reference sequence). The CDR3 has 16 residues. The trim removed 4 bases at V and 2 bases at J, leaving 11 bases unmatched. CDR3 in DNA: TGTGCCAGCAGCCCCTACTTTAGCGGGTCTACCTACGAGCAGTACTTC. It is translated as CASSPYFSGSTYEQYF.

This clone came up a few times. This sequence joins TRBV7-9 and TRBJ1-1; D remains ambiguous. V was shortened by 1 base and J by 5 bases, with 14 bases between the two germline ends. Germline V lookup: CDR1 SEHNR, CDR2 FQNEAQ (reference sequence). CDR3 length: 15 residues. The CDR3 loop reads CASSLVGGGRTEAFF. For the CDR3, the DNA is TGTGCCAGCAGCTTAGTAGGAGGAGGGCGAACTGAAGCTTTCTTT. The full variable domain, in which reference TRBV7-9 and TRBJ1-1 provide the parts outside the CDR3, is DTGVSQNPRHKITKRGQNVTFRCDPISEHNRLYWYRQTLGQGPEFLTYFQNEAQLEKSRLLSDRFSAERPKGSFSTLEIQRTEQGDSAMYLCASSLVGGGRTEAFFGQGTRLTVV.

J is TRBJ1-5 and V is TRBV19, with D hard to call. Germline V gene sequence: CDR1 LNHDA, CDR2 SQIVND (reference sequence). The CDR3 extends over 15 amino acids. Trimming took 4 bases from V and 0 from J, leaving 10 bases between them. The CDR3 sequence is CASSSRHLSNQPQHF. The CDR3 DNA is TGTGCCAGTAGTAGCCGACATCTTAGCAATCAGCCCCAGCATTTT.

The chain is built from TRBV7-9 and TRBJ2-7; 7 bases line up with TRBD1. CDR3 size: 14 residues. V lost 4 bases to trimming and J lost 4 bases; unmatched junction nucleotides: 7. CDR1 is SEHNR, CDR2 FQNEAQ, per germline (reference sequence). CDR3 region: CASSSGQATYEQYF. CDR3 DNA: TGTGCCAGCAGCTCCGGACAGGCTACATACGAGCAGTACTTC.

The chain uses TRBV9 and TRBJ1-4, with a weak D call TRBD1 (5 bases). Trimming left V 4 bases short and J 7 bases short, with 17 bases between. Germline lookup yields CDR1 SGDLS and CDR2 YYNGEE. The CDR3 totals 15 residues. CDR3 residues: CASSRVGGSVEKLFF. The CDR3 nucleotides read TGTGCCAGCAGCCGGGTGGGGGGATCCGTTGAAAAACTGTTTTTT.

CDR3 in amino acids: CASSKGPGTGAPDNYGYTF. The CDR3 DNA reads as TGTGCCAGCAGCAAAGGCCCGGGGACAGGGGCCCCTGATAACTATGGCTACACCTTC. V is TRBV21-1 and J is TRBJ1-2; TRBD1 is the table's D call and was not checked against the DNA. TRBV21-1 is a listed pseudogene. CDR3 length: 19 residues.

This chain uses TRBV19 with TRBJ2-1, with TRBD2 matching 12 bases. The CDR3 extends over 13 amino acids. Trimming removed 9 bases from V and 6 bases from J; junction bases left unmatched: 3. Per the germline V gene, CDR1 is LNHDA and CDR2 is SQIVND (reference sequence). CDR3 nucleotides: TGTGCCAGCCGACTAGCGGGAGTCAATGAGCAGTTCTTC. As protein: CASRLAGVNEQFF.

This clone was detected once. The genes are TRBV5-1 and TRBJ2-5, with TRBD2 matching over 8 bases. Germline lookup yields CDR1 SGHRS and CDR2 YFSETQ. V shed 5 bases, J shed 1 base, and the junction held 4 bases outside the gene matches. The CDR3 has 14 residues. CDR3 DNA sequence: TGCGCCAGCAGACGGGGGGGTCCCCAAGAGACCCAGTACTTC. It yields the protein CASRRGGPQETQYF.

This chain links TRBV6-5 with TRBJ1-1, with 8 bases matching TRBD1. The CDR3 runs 11 residues. Germline CDR1 reads MNHEY; CDR2 reads SVGAGI. V dropped 7 bases and J dropped 11; count of bases not matched to a gene: 6. CDR3 sequence: CASKTQGEAFF. CDR3 nucleotide sequence: TGTGCCAGCAAGACACAGGGGGAGGCTTTCTTT.

The chain carries TRBV5-4 and TRBJ2-7; 8 bases match TRBD2. Trimming at V came to 5 bases and at J to 5 bases, leaving 15 bases not matched to a gene. CDR3 size: 16 residues. Germline V gene sequence: CDR1 SGHNT, CDR2 YYREEE (reference sequence). The chain's CDR3 is CASRPDTGGLLDEQYF. Written as DNA, the CDR3 is TGTGCCAGCAGACCCGATACGGGGGGGCTTCTGGACGAGCAGTACTTC.

The gene calls are TRBV9 and TRBJ1-5, with TRBD1 matching over 7 bases. CDR1 is SGDLS and CDR2 is YYNGEE in the germline V gene. The CDR3 covers 15 residues. V shed 4 bases, J shed 5 bases, and the junction held 9 bases outside the gene matches. The CDR3 nucleotides are TGTGCCAGCAGCCCGACAGGGTTGAGTCATCAGCCCCAGCATTTT. Translated, it gives CASSPTGLSHQPQHF.

The chain joins TRBV10-3 to TRBJ2-3, with 10 bases matching TRBD1. Germline CDR1 and CDR2: ENHRY and SYGVKD. J gave up 7 bases and V 4 bases, and 8 bases lay outside the gene matches. There are 15 residues in the CDR3. The CDR3, as DNA: TGTGCCATCAGTGGAAGGACAGGGGGGCGGTATACGCAGTATTTT. It yields the protein CAISGRTGGRYTQYF.